This T cell receptor beta chain was recovered during a study of identical twins. TCRdb re-derived calls from the 5' RACE reads in MiXCR, one entry per CDR3 protein. The repertoire holds about 490,000 distinct CDR3 sequences, with 13% to 15% as singletons. Per the germline V gene, CDR1 is ENHRY and CDR2 is SYGVKD. The CDR3 has 13 amino acids. Trimming left V 5 bases short and J 4 bases short, with 9 bases between. At least ten counts were recorded for this clonotype. These same records also appear under a second study, on yellow fever vaccine responses in identical twins. From that study: Vaccine T cell responses of twins reportedly seemed partly convergent and partly personalized.

The chain couples TRBV10-3 to TRBJ2-1; D perhaps matches TRBD1 (6 bases). The sample taken for sequencing was CD4+ T cells sorted from blood. This receptor was taken from a young woman in good health. The CDR3 region has the DNA TGTGCCATCAGTACGGGACAATACAATGAGCAGTTCTTC. This codes for CAISTGQYNEQFF.